The entry that follows covers one T cell receptor beta chain sequence. The genomic DNA of each subset was split evenly across several immunoSEQ plates. TCRdb's copy holds only in-frame clones and misses some; the assay was immunoSEQ multiplex PCR. The sample yields roughly 2,000,000 clones, 80% to 95% seen once. The data were taken from a study of shared clonotypes between healthy human individuals. Only CD45RO-negative cells positively selected for CCR7 counted as naive CD8 cells, so terminally differentiated effector memory CD45RA+ cells were excluded. The CDR3 totals 15 residues. Germline lookup yields CDR1 SGDLS and CDR2 YYNGEE. V was trimmed by 4 bases and J by 5 bases, leaving 16 bases between them.

The receptor was isolated from a man younger than 35 in good health. Some clones in this sample may be carry-over from other donors' samples. The rearrangement joins TRBV9 to TRBJ1-3, with D unresolved. Sample: naive CD8+ T cells from PBMCs. CDR3 sequence (DNA): TGTGCCAGCAGCTGGGGTCCTGAGGGTAGAAACACCATATATTTT. Protein product: CASSWGPEGRNTIYF. Full variable domain (outside the CDR3, taken from reference TRBV9 and TRBJ1-3): DSGVTQTPKHLITATGQRVTLRCSPRSGDLSVYWYQQSLDQGLQFLIQYYNGEERAKGNILERFSAQQFPDLHSELNLSSLELGDSALYFCASSWGPEGRNTIYFGEGSWLTVV.